This T cell receptor beta chain derives from a study of T cell responses to AZD1222 COVID-19 vaccine. This CDR3 is built from 16 residues. Germline V CDR1 and CDR2: KGHSH, LQKENI. Trimming left V 0 bases short and J 1 base short, with 10 bases between. The table came from immunoSEQ multiplex PCR; TCRdb's copy has only in-frame clones and leaves some out. The repertoire holds 85,000 to 120,000 clones, with approximately 88% as singletons. The rearrangement links TRBV18 to TRBJ2-4; D ambiguous. This sample comprised peripheral blood, obtained on day 0 of AZD1222 vaccination. The receptor's source is an adult in good health. CDR3 sequence: CASSPPSSGAKNIQYF. As DNA, the CDR3 is TGTGCCAGCTCACCACCGTCAAGTGGTGCCAAAAACATTCAGTACTTC.